The TCR beta chain under discussion was sequenced for a study of OX40 agonist ivuxolimab in advanced cancers. Study summary: Patients were treated with intravenous ivuxolimab, dosed at 0.01 to 10 mg/kg and infused every 2 weeks.

With 5 bases removed from V and 4 bases from J, the gap between germline ends came to 15 bases. The CDR3 contains 14 residues. The germline gives CDR1 SGHRS, CDR2 YFSETQ. Clones were read by immunoSEQ multiplex PCR, and TCRdb kept only the in-frame ones, dropping some. The table has 52,000 or so clones, around four fifths seen once. Details on this clone: Its target is unknown. The same CDR3 can be traced to other DNA sequences in this sample.

General study results and limits: Among T cells, CD8+ cells averaged more expanded clones than CD4+ cells. At doses 0.1 to 3.0 mg/kg, CD4+ and CD8+ clones expanded. Among the lowest peripheral clonal expansion occurred in 0.1-3.0 mg/kg partial responders.

The sample consisted of CD4+ or CD8+ T cells sorted from blood, taken in a trial of the OX40 agonist ivuxolimab. The chain links TRBV5-1 to TRBJ1-1, with no clear D. The source is an adult with an advanced solid tumor such as melanoma, head and neck, liver or kidney cancer. The CDR3 nucleotides are TGCGCCAGCAGGCGTAGTTCGGGAAGCACTGAAGCTTTCTTT. It specifies CASRRSSGSTEAFF.